The present TCR beta chain was sequenced within a study of T-cell memory formation after mild COVID-19. Study in general: There were largely donor-specific TCR clusters.

TCRdb re-analysed the 5' RACE reads in MiXCR, keeping a single row per CDR3 protein. This table has roughly 400,000 distinct CDR3 sequences, around 24% appearing once. The CDR3 loop spans 12 amino acids. Trimming shortened V by 3 bases and J by 3 bases, and 5 bases separated the two germline ends. V gene TRBV12-3 or TRBV12-4 combines with J gene TRBJ1-1; D not certain. The TCR comes from an adult woman who had mild COVID-19 (a few samples of this study predate the infection). Cell type and time point are not known. The specimen sequenced was PBMCs or a T cell subset sorted from them (not recorded which). The chain's CDR3 is CASSLEDTEAFF. CDR3 DNA sequence: TGTGCCAGCAGTTTGGAGGACACTGAAGCTTTCTTT.